These 22 T cell receptor beta chains were all obtained from the same sample, sequenced in a study of spatial heterogeneity in lung cancer. Time point denoted: sample taken at primary tumor resection. Sequencing was performed on whole RNA extracted from tumor and nontumor lung tissue, or from frozen PBMC, and the material was left unsorted. TCRdb used MiXCR to reprocess the 5' RACE reads, holding one entry per CDR3 protein. The repertoire consists of roughly 70,000 distinct CDR3 sequences, with about an eighth occurring once and the leading ten covering under 7.5%. Sequenced material: PBMCs, taken at surgery. Every receptor here comes from a male donor with early-stage non-small cell lung cancer.

This clonotype has ten or more counts. This chain uses TRBV10-3 with TRBJ2-7, with D tentatively TRBD1 (6 bases). Trimming took off 3 bases at V and 0 bases at J, with 12 bases between the two ends. The CDR3 contains 15 residues. In germline, CDR1 is ENHRY, CDR2 SYGVKD. The DNA of the CDR3 is TGTGCCATCAGTGACCGGGACATAAGCTCCTACGAGCAGTACTTC. It specifies CAISDRDISSYEQYF.

V usage is TRBV6-1 and J usage is TRBJ2-7; 10 nucleotides line up with TRBD2. The CDR3 sequence is 15 residues long. Trimming took 6 bases from V and 2 from J; bases not matched to a gene: 7. Germline lookup yields CDR1 MNHNS and CDR2 SASEGT. The CDR3 region is CASSSLAGEAYEQYF. The CDR3 DNA follows: TGTGCCAGCAGCTCTCTAGCGGGAGAAGCCTACGAGCAGTACTTC.

Here the CDR3 reads CATLRESGTGELFF. CDR3 coding DNA: TGTGCCACCCTTCGGGAGTCTGGCACCGGGGAGCTGTTTTTT. This rearrangement joins TRBV27 to TRBJ2-2, with a tentative D call TRBD2 (6 bases). The CDR3 is 14 residues long. Germline V CDR1 and CDR2: MNHEY, SMNVEV (reference sequence). V was cut by 10 bases and J by 4 bases, with 16 bases left in between.

This clonotype was counted a few times. The chain uses TRBV27 and TRBJ2-5, with 7 positions matching TRBD2. Losses at the gene ends were 4 bases for V and 7 bases for J; bases not matched to a gene: 15. This CDR3 spans 16 amino acids. CDR1 MNHEY and CDR2 SMNVEV come from the germline V gene (reference sequence). CDR3 loop: CASSSPAGEGPVTQYF. DNA of the CDR3: TGTGCCAGCAGTTCCCCAGCTGGGGAGGGCCCGGTGACCCAGTACTTC.

The gene calls are TRBV20-1 and TRBJ2-1; 10 positions agree with TRBD2. The CDR3 is 18 residues long. V lost 6 bases to trimming and J lost 3 bases; unmatched junction nucleotides: 17. The germline gives CDR1 DFQATT, CDR2 SNEGSKA (reference sequence). CDR3 coding DNA: TGCAGTGCCCCCAGGACTAGCGGTCAAATAAGGGACTACAATGAGCAGTTCTTC. It is translated as CSAPRTSGQIRDYNEQFF.

This clonotype has more than one count but fewer than ten. This chain joins TRBV7-9 and TRBJ2-1; 7 nucleotides agree with TRBD2. V dropped 4 bases and J dropped 7; count of bases not matched to a gene: 4. CDR3 length equals 13 residues. Germline V gives CDR1 SEHNR, CDR2 FQNEAQ (reference sequence). The CDR3, as DNA: TGTGCCAGCAGCTCCCCCGGGGGGAATGAGCAGTTCTTC. As protein: CASSSPGGNEQFF.

This rearrangement joins TRBV10-3 to TRBJ1-5; TRBD1 agrees at 8 bases. Germline V gives CDR1 ENHRY, CDR2 SYGVKD. The CDR3 length is 15 residues. The V and J ends lost 6 bases and 6 bases, in that order; junction bases with no gene match: 10. The CDR3: CAIREAGQGTQPQHF. CDR3 in DNA: TGTGCCATCAGGGAGGCCGGACAGGGAACTCAGCCCCAGCATTTT.

This clonotype was recorded a few times. The rearrangement joins TRBV15 to TRBJ1-6; tentatively, D is TRBD1 (5 bases). CDR3 length: 14 residues. Per the germline V gene, CDR1 is LNHNV and CDR2 is YYDKDF (reference sequence). V was trimmed by 8 bases and J by 1 base, leaving 9 bases between them. CDR3: CATSGASYNSPLHF. Here the CDR3 DNA reads TGTGCCACCTCCGGGGCTTCCTATAATTCACCCCTCCACTTT.

V and J are TRBV6-6 and TRBJ1-5; D ambiguous. V lost 4 bases and J 4 bases, leaving 14 bases between the germline ends. CDR1 and CDR2 from the germline V gene are MNHNY and SVGAGI (reference sequence). This CDR3 comprises 15 residues. CDR3 DNA sequence: TGTGCCAGCAGTTCGGGCCCGGTGGGTAATCAGCCCCAGCATTTT. Amino acid sequence: CASSSGPVGNQPQHF.

CDR3 residues: CASSYSRASGYTF. The CDR3, as DNA: TGTGCCAGCAGTTACTCGAGGGCGTCCGGCTACACCTTC. The chain employs TRBV6-5 and TRBJ1-2, with unresolved D. CDR1 is MNHEY and CDR2 is SVGAGI in the germline V gene. This CDR3 comprises 13 residues. The ends were cut back, 0 bases at V and 8 bases at J, with 10 bases in the middle.

This clonotype was seen repeatedly, ten times or more. V gene TRBV12-3 or TRBV12-4 combines with J gene TRBJ2-7, with D unclear. Deletions cut 1 base from V and 3 bases from J, with 19 bases between. This CDR3 comprises 17 residues. CDR3 coding DNA: TGTGCCAGCAGTTTAGGCTCGTGGTTTGACCGAGACTACGAGCAGTACTTC. It translates to CASSLGSWFDRDYEQYF.

This clonotype was seen ten or more times. The CDR3 region is CASSSLRGSSYNEQFF. The CDR3 DNA is TGTGCCAGCAGCTCGCTGAGGGGAAGCTCCTACAATGAGCAGTTCTTC. The chain combines TRBV7-6 with TRBJ2-1; D may match TRBD1 or TRBD2 (5 bases each). In germline, CDR1 is SGHVS, CDR2 FNYEAQ. V was trimmed by 4 bases and J by 0 bases, leaving 13 bases between them. The CDR3 runs 16 residues.

The chain couples TRBV20-1 to TRBJ1-2, with D perhaps TRBD1 (5 bases). V was cut by 6 bases and J by 4 bases, with 15 bases left in between. The germline gives CDR1 DFQATT, CDR2 SNEGSKA (reference sequence). The CDR3 is 13 amino acids. CDR3 sequence: CSAPSPGLYGYTF. The CDR3 nucleotides are TGCAGTGCCCCTAGCCCAGGGCTCTATGGCTACACCTTC.

This clonotype was detected many times. V gene TRBV20-1 combines with J gene TRBJ2-1; unclear D gene. Per germline, CDR1 DFQATT and CDR2 SNEGSKA (reference sequence). The V and J ends lost 6 bases and 0 bases respectively, with 15 bases between them. The length of the CDR3 is 15 residues. CDR3 coding DNA: TGCAGTGCCGTGCTGGCTGCAAGCTCCTACAATGAGCAGTTCTTC. It yields the protein CSAVLAASSYNEQFF.

The CDR3 here is CASSIAPGTDYGYTF. The CDR3 DNA follows: TGTGCCAGTAGTATAGCCCCCGGGACGGACTATGGCTACACCTTC. The genes are TRBV19 and TRBJ1-2, with D perhaps TRBD1 (5 bases). This CDR3 spans 15 amino acids. CDR1 is LNHDA, CDR2 SQIVND, per germline (reference sequence). Trimming pared 1 base from V and 3 bases from J, leaving 12 bases between.

This clonotype showed up just a few times. The J gene is TRBJ1-1, the V gene TRBV5-1; D might be TRBD1 (5 bases). Germline V lookup: CDR1 SGHRS, CDR2 YFSETQ. The ends were cut back, 4 bases at V and 1 base at J, with 11 bases in the middle. CDR3 length: 14 residues. The CDR3 DNA follows: TGCGCCAGCAGCGCCGGGACGGCGAACACTGAAGCTTTCTTT. Translation: CASSAGTANTEAFF.

This chain connects TRBV30 to TRBJ2-3; D not certain. V lost 1 base to trimming and J lost 1 base, with 12 bases between them. Germline V gene data show CDR1 as GTSNPN and CDR2 as SVGIG (reference sequence). The CDR3 contains 15 residues. CDR3 sequence: CAWSAVDSGTDTQYF. The DNA for the CDR3 is TGTGCCTGGAGTGCCGTAGATTCGGGCACAGATACGCAGTATTTT.

This clonotype was seen ten or more times. The rearrangement links TRBV28 to TRBJ2-4; D is undetermined. Trimming took 3 bases from V and 0 from J, leaving 12 bases between them. Germline V gene lookup returns CDR1 MDHEN and CDR2 SYDVKM. The CDR3 runs 16 residues. The CDR3 nucleotides read TGTGCCAGCAGTTTGAGACAAACGATAGCCAAAAACATTCAGTACTTC. Residues: CASSLRQTIAKNIQYF.

In this sample, this clonotype turned up a few times. This rearrangement joins TRBV7-2 to TRBJ2-5; D is possibly TRBD1 (5 bases). The CDR3 consists of 14 residues. The V end was cut by 1 base, the J end by 1 base, with 7 bases between. The germline gives CDR1 SGHTA, CDR2 FQGNSA. The CDR3 DNA follows: TGTGCCAGCAGCTTAGGGGGCAGCCAAGAGACCCAGTACTTC. Translating gives CASSLGGSQETQYF.

V and J are TRBV10-3 and TRBJ1-1; weak D call: TRBD1 (6 bases). The CDR3 is made up of 15 amino acids. The germline CDR1 and CDR2 sequences are ENHRY and SYGVKD. The V end lost 4 bases, the J end lost 1 base, and 13 bases lay between the germline ends. The CDR3 is CAISGQAGANTEAFF. Written as DNA, the CDR3 is TGTGCCATCAGTGGACAGGCTGGGGCGAACACTGAAGCTTTCTTT.

The sample holds a few counts of this clonotype. The rearrangement joins TRBV30 to TRBJ2-1, with TRBD2 matching over 8 bases. CDR1 GTSNPN and CDR2 SVGIG come from the germline V gene (reference sequence). The CDR3 covers 15 residues. Unmatched junction bases numbered 8, after V lost 4 bases and J lost 3 bases. In DNA form, the CDR3 reads TGTGCCTGGATTCCCACTAGCGGCGTCTACAATGAGCAGTTCTTC. Translating gives CAWIPTSGVYNEQFF.

V and J are TRBV19 and TRBJ1-4; TRBD1 matches 10 bases. CDR1 is LNHDA, CDR2 SQIVND, per germline (reference sequence). The CDR3 covers 13 residues. CDR3 in DNA: TGTGTCAGCCGACAGGGGGCGAATGAAAAACTGTTTTTT. Encoded protein: CVSRQGANEKLFF.